This entry lists 9 T cell receptor beta chains sequenced from one sample in a study of response to subunit inactivated influenza vaccine. TCRdb reanalysed the RT-PCR reads using MiXCR and keeps one entry per CDR3 protein. The sample has about 480,000 distinct CDR3 sequences; around 9.9% are singletons. This material consisted of PBMCs from blood, taken 35 to 45 days after vaccination. The receptors come from a man aged 45-65 years who received an inactivated influenza vaccine.

This clonotype was recorded many times. V and J are TRBV29-1 and TRBJ2-7; D may correspond to TRBD1 or TRBD2 (5 bases each). Per germline, CDR1 SQVTM and CDR2 ANQGSEA. CDR3 length equals 13 residues. V shed 1 base and J shed 2 bases, with 9 bases lying between them. Written as DNA, the CDR3 is TGCAGCGTTGAAGGGGGGTACCCCTACGAGCAGTACTTC. It is translated as CSVEGGYPYEQYF.

This clonotype showed up many times. This rearrangement joins TRBV12-3 or TRBV12-4 to TRBJ1-4, with D perhaps TRBD1 (6 bases). This CDR3 region has 15 residues. V lost 6 bases to trimming and J lost 3 bases, with 14 bases between them. The CDR3 nucleotides read TGTGCCAGCAGCCCTACCGGGGGCCCTAATGAAAAACTGTTTTTT. The encoded protein is CASSPTGGPNEKLFF.

In DNA form, the CDR3 reads TGTGCCACCAGTGGACAATCCTACGAGCAGTACTTC. As protein: CATSGQSYEQYF. The chain employs TRBV24-1 and TRBJ2-7, with D hard to call. CDR3 length equals 12 residues. Germline V gives CDR1 KGHDR, CDR2 SFDVKD. V dropped 5 bases and J dropped 1 base, with 5 bases sitting between them.

The chain joins TRBV5-1 to TRBJ2-3, with 11 positions matching TRBD2. Trimming at V came to 0 bases and at J to 1 base, leaving 1 base not matched to a gene. The CDR3 runs 16 residues. Germline CDR1 and CDR2: SGHRS and YFSETQ. The CDR3 DNA reads TGCGCCAGCAGCTTGGAACTAGCGGGGGGCACAGATACGCAGTATTTT. Encoded protein: CASSLELAGGTDTQYF.

This clonotype was counted many times. The genes are TRBV12-3 or TRBV12-4 and TRBJ2-2, with D perhaps matching TRBD2 (5 bases). The V and J ends lost 5 bases and 1 base respectively, with 8 bases between them. The CDR3 is made up of 14 amino acids. This CDR3 reads CASSLSGNTGELFF. For the CDR3, the DNA is TGTGCCAGCAGTCTAAGCGGGAACACCGGGGAGCTGTTTTTT.

This clonotype has more than one count but fewer than ten. CDR3 sequence: CASSSSGGSPLHF. CDR3 bases: TGTGCCAGCAGTTCCTCCGGGGGATCACCCCTCCACTTT. The V and J genes are TRBV27 and TRBJ1-6, with TRBD1 as a possible D gene (5 bases). Trimming left V 4 bases short and J 10 bases short, with 11 bases between. This CDR3 spans 13 amino acids. Germline V CDR1 and CDR2: MNHEY, SMNVEV (reference sequence).

This clonotype was seen only a few times. The chain employs TRBV20-1 and TRBJ1-1, with D possibly being TRBD1 (5 bases). CDR3 length: 16 amino acids. Per germline, CDR1 DFQATT and CDR2 SNEGSKA (reference sequence). V lost 0 bases and J lost 1, with 15 bases in between. In DNA form, the CDR3 reads TGCAGTGCTAGAGATCGGCTGCGACAGAAGAACACTGAAGCTTTCTTT. Residues: CSARDRLRQKNTEAFF.

Here the CDR3 DNA reads TGTGCCACCAGCATAAAGGACAGCACCGGGGAGCTGTTTTTT. Its protein product is CATSIKDSTGELFF. This chain links TRBV15 with TRBJ2-2; possible D gene TRBD1, 6 bases. In germline, CDR1 is LNHNV, CDR2 YYDKDF (reference sequence). Trimming took 4 bases from V and 4 from J, leaving 10 bases between them. This CDR3 comprises 14 residues.

This clonotype has ten or more counts. J is TRBJ2-3 and V is TRBV12-3 or TRBV12-4; D call uncertain. CDR3 length equals 12 residues. V lost 5 bases and J 7 bases, leaving 10 bases between the germline ends. The CDR3 DNA is TGTGCCAGCAGTCTCTTGTGGAATACGCAGTATTTT. It encodes CASSLLWNTQYF.